This T cell receptor (beta chain) was captured by sequencing in a study of T cell repertoires in cytomegalovirus infection. Germline CDR1 reads DFQATT; CDR2 reads SNEGSKA (reference sequence). The CDR3 runs 13 residues. V lost 1 base and J lost 2, with 8 bases in between. One entry per CDR3 protein, called by TCRdb with MiXCR from the reads. The table has about 600,000 distinct CDR3 sequences, approximately 25% seen once; the top ten hold around 7.6%. This clonotype has only a few counts. The chain is built from TRBV20-1 and TRBJ1-1; no clear D. This TCR came from a human donor in good health (CMV status not recorded). Some clones in this sample may be carry-over from other donors' samples. The sequencing sample was made of CD8+ T cells from PBMCs. The CDR3 DNA sequence: TGCAGTGCTAGAGTCCCGGGTAACACTGAAGCTTTCTTT. Translation gives CSARVPGNTEAFF.